This T cell receptor (beta chain) was identified during a study of CD8 T cells in ankylosing spondylitis listed by TCRdb under 2017. Background on the whole study: The study set out to find disease-linked TCR variants by profiling T cell receptor beta repertoires in ankylosing spondylitis patients and healthy donors. In total, the full study cohort was made up of 85 to 140 healthy donors and more than 20 ankylosing spondylitis patients. Peripheral blood samples were taken, and synovial fluid was additionally collected from ankylosing spondylitis patients. Points the paper makes about the study in general: In peripheral blood, the disease-linked clones were found at relatively low frequencies and had a CD8+ phenotype. A TCR beta motif of seven or eight highly homologous amino acid variants appeared characteristic of blood from ankylosing spondylitis patients. Some TCR beta motif variants had previously been reported in synovial fluid and blood of reactive arthritis patients, which suggested common disease-initiation mechanisms. Significant enrichment of the disease-linked clones was reported in matched synovial fluid samples from ankylosing spondylitis patients.

CDR1 and CDR2 are read off the germline V gene as SGHTA and FQGNSA. CDR3 length: 14 amino acids, cysteine to phenylalanine. Of the read, only the CDR3 DNA is kept; its 42 bases are in frame from base 1. Trimming costs V 4 bases and J 4 bases, and their ends lie 13 bases apart. Instrument used: Illumina MiSeq. Quantitative 5'-RACE with molecular barcodes was used to prepare TCR beta libraries. The authors processed their data as follows. To identify disease-linked TCR variants, a new computational method was used, one built on a probabilistic model of VDJ rearrangement. Using fastp trimming at Q25 and MiXCR clonotype assembly, TCRdb reanalyzed the public sequencing data and kept in-frame beta chains. All rows with the same CDR3 protein become a single entry with the most common DNA and genes. TCRdb's processing, not the authors' own work, is the source of the V and J calls. Counted in this sample were more than 20,000 distinct CDR3 sequences; 10% to 15% of them appeared once. The ten largest clones represent under 40% of the sample.

In this sample, this clonotype turned up a few times. Its antigen remains undetermined. One base away there is no much larger clone; base qualities are not given. The chain employs TRBV7-2 and TRBJ1-1; perhaps TRBD1 is the D gene, with 6 bases matching. Sequencing used blood. The clonotype originates from a male donor with ankylosing spondylitis or in good health (not recorded which). The DNA sequence is TGTGCCAGCAGCTCGACTATCAGGGGCACTGAAGCTTTCTTT. Its coded protein is CASSSTIRGTEAFF. The full variable domain, with segments outside the CDR3 supplied by the reference TRBV7-2 and TRBJ1-1 proteins, appears as GAGVSQSPSNKVTEKGKDVELRCDPISGHTALYWYRQSLGQGLEFLIYFQGNSAPDKSGLPSDRFSAERTGGSVSTLTIQRTQQEDSAVYLCASSSTIRGTEAFFGQGTRLTVV.